This T cell receptor beta chain was profiled in a study of blood T cell repertoires in COVID-19 (dated by TCRdb to about 2020). For the study in its entirety: The collaborator samples originated in the United States, Italy and Spain and spanned the acute and convalescent phases of COVID-19. The material from the prospective study consisted of cDNA or gDNA derived from T cells, B-cell-depleted T cells, or PBMCs. Deeply sampled blood TCRbeta repertoires from subjects exposed to, actively infected with, or recovered from COVID-19 were included in the dataset. The repertoires were released in a freely available public database meant as a resource for research on the immune response to SARS-CoV-2. The samples were drawn from the first 160 participants of the ongoing ImmuneRACE study and from 1,254 subjects provided by 6 global collaborators. Sample metadata almost always included a de-identified subject ID, COVID-19 status, age in years and sex. HLA class I and class II types, where available, came from metadata supplied by the sample provider rather than from assay-based typing.

TCRbeta CDR3 regions were amplified from genomic DNA using the immunoSEQ Assay, a bias-controlled multiplex PCR. The published analysis was carried out like this. Within the assay, amplification of reference gene primers was used to estimate how many nucleated cells each sample contained. To quantify the absolute abundance of each unique TCRbeta CDR3 rearrangement, sequence reads were collapsed and filtered. For each sample, productive Simpson clonality was calculated by taking the square root of Simpson's diversity index across productive rearrangements. The source is immuneACCESS, and TCRdb retained only in-frame sequences with V and J called. Part of the clones is not carried over; for the studies checked, unresolved V genes explain less than half of this, and the remainder is unexplained. D and trimming were read from the DNA, whereas the V and J calls and clone size are those reported in that table. A total of tens of thousands of clones appear in this sample, around 81% of them only once. Around 4.8% of the sample rests with the top ten.

Concerning this clone itself: Its antigen specificity is not known. Qualities for individual bases were not recorded, and no much larger clone is one base off.

Study-wide findings and limitations: The amount of clinical and demographic metadata varied by source and participant and was provided uncurated.

Measured from the cysteine to the phenylalanine, the CDR3 is 15 residues long. Only the CDR3 DNA is retained, 45 bases long and in frame from the first base. The germline V gene (reference sequence) yields LNHDA for CDR1 and SQIVND for CDR2. V is cut back by 5 bases and J by 5 bases, with 8 bases in the junction unmatched. One collaborating source in Seattle enrolled patients during active infection and followed them longitudinally through the course of disease. The collaborating institutions used their own protocols to collect whole blood in K2EDTA tubes. For TCRbeta analysis, collaborator samples were shipped as frozen whole blood, as isolated PBMCs, or as DNA extracted from either sample type.

This TCR was recovered from a man older than 75 with COVID-19, enrolled during active disease. Sample: peripheral blood. The rearrangement joined TRBV19 to TRBJ2-3, with 9 central nucleotides matching TRBD1. CDR3 sequence: CASSLQGAALDTQYF. The nucleotide sequence is TGTGCCAGTAGTCTACAGGGGGCCGCTTTAGATACGCAGTATTTT.